The present entry profiles one T cell receptor beta chain with its context. RNA totalling about 0.45 to 1 ug underwent reverse transcription with random hexamers. A single record per CDR3 protein comes from TCRdb applying MiXCR to the immunoSEQ multiplex PCR reads. The sample consists of 200,000 or so distinct CDR3 sequences, about 94% of them appearing once. The data are from a study of CD8 T cells in Susac syndrome. This CDR3 is 13 amino acids long. Germline CDR1 SQVTM, CDR2 ANQGSEA. V gave up 7 bases and J gave up 1 base, with 13 bases separating them. Sequencing was performed on CD4+ T cells from PBMCs. The genes are TRBV29-1 and TRBJ1-1, with D perhaps TRBD1 (6 bases). This clonotype was sampled from a human donor with multiple sclerosis. CDR3 region: CSGKGDGNTEAFF. The CDR3 DNA is TGCAGCGGGAAGGGGGACGGGAACACTGAAGCTTTCTTT.